This T cell receptor beta chain was captured in a study of T cell responses to AZD1222 COVID-19 vaccine. Whole-study results and caveats: A reported finding is that nearly half of spike-specific TCRs target unmutated variant regions. Spike-specific TCR breadth and depth rose after two AZD1222 doses. CD4 TCRs linked to vaccination spanned spike, dominating at 160-218 and 743-854.

Concerning this clone: Its target is unknown.

The CDR3 consists of 15 residues. V shed 3 bases and J shed 0 bases, with 9 bases lying between them. Germline CDR1 SGHTA, CDR2 FQGNSA. Clones were read by immunoSEQ multiplex PCR, and TCRdb kept only the in-frame ones, dropping some. The data show some 150,000 clones, approximately 91% seen once. The specimen comprised peripheral blood, sampled on day 0 of AZD1222 vaccination. The V and J genes are TRBV7-2 and TRBJ1-5, with D possibly matching TRBD1 (5 bases). The clonotype originates from an adult in good health. The CDR3 protein is CASSLTVHSNQPQHF. In DNA, the CDR3 is TGTGCCAGCAGCTTGACAGTACATAGCAATCAGCCCCAGCATTTT.